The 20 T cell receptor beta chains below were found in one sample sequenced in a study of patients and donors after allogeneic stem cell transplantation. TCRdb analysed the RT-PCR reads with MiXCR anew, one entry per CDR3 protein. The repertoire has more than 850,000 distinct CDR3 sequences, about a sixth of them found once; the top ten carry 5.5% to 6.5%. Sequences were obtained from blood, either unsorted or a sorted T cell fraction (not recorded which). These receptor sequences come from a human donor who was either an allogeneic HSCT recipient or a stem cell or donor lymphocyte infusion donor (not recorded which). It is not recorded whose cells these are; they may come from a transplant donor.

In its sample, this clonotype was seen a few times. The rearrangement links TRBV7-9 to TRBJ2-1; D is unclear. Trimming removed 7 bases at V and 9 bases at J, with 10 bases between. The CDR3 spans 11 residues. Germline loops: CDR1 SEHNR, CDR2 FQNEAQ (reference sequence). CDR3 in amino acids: CASNVGPEQFF. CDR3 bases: TGTGCCAGCAACGTCGGCCCTGAGCAGTTCTTC.

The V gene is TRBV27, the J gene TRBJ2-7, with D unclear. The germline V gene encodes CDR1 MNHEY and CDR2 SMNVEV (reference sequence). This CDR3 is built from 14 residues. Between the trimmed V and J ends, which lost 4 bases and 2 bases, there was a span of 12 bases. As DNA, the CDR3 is TGTGCCAGCAGTTCCAGACCGGGTGCCTACGAGCAGTACTTC. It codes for CASSSRPGAYEQYF.

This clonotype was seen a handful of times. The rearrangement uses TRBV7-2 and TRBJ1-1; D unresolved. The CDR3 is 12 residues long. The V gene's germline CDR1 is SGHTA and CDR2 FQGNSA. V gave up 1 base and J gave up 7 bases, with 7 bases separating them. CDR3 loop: CASSLVRVEAFF. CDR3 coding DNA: TGTGCCAGCAGCTTAGTGAGGGTTGAAGCTTTCTTT.

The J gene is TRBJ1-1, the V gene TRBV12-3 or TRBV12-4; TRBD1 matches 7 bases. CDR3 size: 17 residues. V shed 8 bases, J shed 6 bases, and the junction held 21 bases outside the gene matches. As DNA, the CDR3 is TGTGCCAGCTTTAGTACAGGGGTGTCTTTCTCGGGCCCTGAAGCTTTCTTT. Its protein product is CASFSTGVSFSGPEAFF.

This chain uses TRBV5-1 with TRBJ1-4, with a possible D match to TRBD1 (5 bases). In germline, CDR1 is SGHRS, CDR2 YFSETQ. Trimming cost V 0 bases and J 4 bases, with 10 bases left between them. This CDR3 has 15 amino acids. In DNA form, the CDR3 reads TGCGCCAGCAGCTTGGCCAAGGGGATTAATGAAAAACTGTTTTTT. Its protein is CASSLAKGINEKLFF.

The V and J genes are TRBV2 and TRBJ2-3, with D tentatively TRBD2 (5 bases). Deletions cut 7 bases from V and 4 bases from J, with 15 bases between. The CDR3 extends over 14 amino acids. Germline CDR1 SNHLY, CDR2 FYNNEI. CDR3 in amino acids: CASIGRLWPDTQYF. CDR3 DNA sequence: TGTGCCAGCATTGGTAGACTATGGCCAGATACGCAGTATTTT.

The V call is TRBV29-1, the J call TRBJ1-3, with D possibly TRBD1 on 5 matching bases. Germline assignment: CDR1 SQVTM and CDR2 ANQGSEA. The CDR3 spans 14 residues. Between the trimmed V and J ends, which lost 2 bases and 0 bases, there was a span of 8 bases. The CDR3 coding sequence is TGCAGCGTTGAAAGGGGACTCTCTGGAAACACCATATATTTT. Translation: CSVERGLSGNTIYF.

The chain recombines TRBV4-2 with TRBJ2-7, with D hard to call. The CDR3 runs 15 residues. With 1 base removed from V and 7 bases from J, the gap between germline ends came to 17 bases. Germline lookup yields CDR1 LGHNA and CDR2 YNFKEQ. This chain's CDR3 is CASSQGGILLREQYF. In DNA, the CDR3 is TGTGCCAGCAGCCAAGGGGGAATCCTCCTAAGAGAGCAGTACTTC.

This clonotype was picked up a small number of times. As DNA, the CDR3 is TGTGCCACCAGTGCCCGACTAGCGGGAGTTGAGACCCAGTACTTC. Amino acids: CATSARLAGVETQYF. The chain has TRBV24-1 and TRBJ2-5; the match to TRBD2 covers 12 bases. The CDR3 contains 15 residues. After removal of 5 bases from V and 5 bases from J, the junction contained 5 bases not matched to a gene. From germline, CDR1 is KGHDR and CDR2 SFDVKD.

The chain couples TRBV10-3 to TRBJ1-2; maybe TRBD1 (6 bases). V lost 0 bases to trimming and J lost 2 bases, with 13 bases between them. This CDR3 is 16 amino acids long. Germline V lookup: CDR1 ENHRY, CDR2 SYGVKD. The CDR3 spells CAISESKDRLNYGYTF. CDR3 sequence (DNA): TGTGCCATCAGTGAGTCAAAGGACAGACTAAACTATGGCTACACCTTC.

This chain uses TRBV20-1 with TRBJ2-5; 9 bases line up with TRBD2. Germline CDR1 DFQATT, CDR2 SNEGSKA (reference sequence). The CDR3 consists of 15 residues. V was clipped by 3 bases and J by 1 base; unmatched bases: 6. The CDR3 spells CSASTASGVQETQYF. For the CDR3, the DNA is TGCAGTGCTAGTACGGCTAGCGGGGTCCAAGAGACCCAGTACTTC.

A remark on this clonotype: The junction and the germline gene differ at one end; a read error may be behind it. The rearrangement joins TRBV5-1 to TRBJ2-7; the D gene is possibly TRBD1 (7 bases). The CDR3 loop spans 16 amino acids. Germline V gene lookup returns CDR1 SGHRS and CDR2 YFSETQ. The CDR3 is CASGLDSGGISYEQYF. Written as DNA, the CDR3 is TGCGCCAGCGGCTTGGATTCAGGGGGGATCTCCTACGAGCAGTACTTC.

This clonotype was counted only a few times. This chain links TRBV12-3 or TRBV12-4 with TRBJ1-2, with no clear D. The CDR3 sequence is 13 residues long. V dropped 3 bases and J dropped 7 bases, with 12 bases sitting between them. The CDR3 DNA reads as TGTGCCAGCAGTTTTGCGGGTCCCCTTGGCTACACCTTC. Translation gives CASSFAGPLGYTF.

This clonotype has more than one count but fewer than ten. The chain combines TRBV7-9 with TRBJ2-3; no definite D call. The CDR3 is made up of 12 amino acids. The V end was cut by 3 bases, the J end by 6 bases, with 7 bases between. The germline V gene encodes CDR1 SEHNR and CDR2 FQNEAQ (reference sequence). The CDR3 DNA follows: TGTGCCAGCAGCTTTTATTCCGATACGCAGTATTTT. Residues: CASSFYSDTQYF.

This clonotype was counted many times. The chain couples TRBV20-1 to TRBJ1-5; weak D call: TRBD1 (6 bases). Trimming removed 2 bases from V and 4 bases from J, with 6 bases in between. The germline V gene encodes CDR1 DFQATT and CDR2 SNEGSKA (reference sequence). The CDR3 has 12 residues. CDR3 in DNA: TGCAGTGCTAGACAGGGGAATCAGCCCCAGCATTTT. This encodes CSARQGNQPQHF.

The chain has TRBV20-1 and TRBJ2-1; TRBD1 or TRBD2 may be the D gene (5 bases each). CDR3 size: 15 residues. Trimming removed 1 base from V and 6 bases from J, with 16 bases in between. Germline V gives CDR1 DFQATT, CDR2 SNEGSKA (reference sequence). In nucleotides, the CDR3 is TGCAGTGCTAGAGGGGGGAAAGGCACCAGCAATGAGCAGTTCTTC. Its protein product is CSARGGKGTSNEQFF.

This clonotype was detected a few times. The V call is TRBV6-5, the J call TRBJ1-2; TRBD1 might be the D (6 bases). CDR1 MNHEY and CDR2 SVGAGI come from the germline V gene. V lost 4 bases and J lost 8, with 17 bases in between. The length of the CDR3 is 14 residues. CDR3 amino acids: CASSSPRGGPGYTF. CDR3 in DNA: TGTGCCAGCAGTTCACCGAGAGGGGGGCCCGGCTACACCTTC.

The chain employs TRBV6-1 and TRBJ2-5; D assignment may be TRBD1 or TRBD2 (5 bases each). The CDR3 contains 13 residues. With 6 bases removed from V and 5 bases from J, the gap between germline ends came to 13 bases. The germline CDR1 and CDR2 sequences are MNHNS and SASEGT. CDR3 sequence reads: CASRRGAQETQYF. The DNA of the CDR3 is TGTGCCAGCAGGAGAGGGGCGCAGGAGACCCAGTACTTC.

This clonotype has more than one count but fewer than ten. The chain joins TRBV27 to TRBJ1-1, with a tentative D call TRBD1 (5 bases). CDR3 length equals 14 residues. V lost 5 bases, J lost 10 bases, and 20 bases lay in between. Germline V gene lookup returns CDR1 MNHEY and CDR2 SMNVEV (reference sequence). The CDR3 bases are TGTGCCAGCAGTCCCTGGGACCCACTTATAGGAGCTTTCTTT. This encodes CASSPWDPLIGAFF.

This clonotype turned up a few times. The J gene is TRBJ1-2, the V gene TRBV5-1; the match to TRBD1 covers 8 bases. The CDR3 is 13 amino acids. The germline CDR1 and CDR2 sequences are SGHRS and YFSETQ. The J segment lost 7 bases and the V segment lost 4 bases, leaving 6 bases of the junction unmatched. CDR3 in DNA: TGCGCCAGCAGCATCCGGACAGGGACTGGCTACACCTTC. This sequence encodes CASSIRTGTGYTF. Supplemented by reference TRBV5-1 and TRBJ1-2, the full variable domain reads KAGVTQTPRYLIKTRGQQVTLSCSPISGHRSVSWYQQTPGQGLQFLFEYFSETQRNKGNFPGRFSGRQFSNSRSEMNVSTLELGDSALYLCASSIRTGTGYTFGSGTRLTVV.